One sample yielded the 12 T cell receptor beta chains listed below, sequenced in a study of CD4 T cells in relation to SARS-CoV-2 and coronaviruses. CD4+ T cells from unexposed donors were obtained before the COVID-19 pandemic (2011-2018). Isolation of CD4+ T cells took place after less than twelve days in culture. Their cognate antigens are unknown. Measured with immunoSEQ multiplex PCR; TCRdb has only the in-frame clones, and not every one. The sample lists under 25,000 clones; 77% were seen once. Sequencing input: CD4+ T cells from PBMCs, cultured in vitro. The receptors originated from a human donor in good health.

The chain combines TRBV27 with TRBJ1-1; 9 bases are shared with TRBD1. This CDR3 has 17 residues. V was pared by 3 bases and J by 4 bases, with 12 bases of the junction left unmatched. The germline V gene has CDR1 MNHEY and CDR2 SMNVEV (reference sequence). DNA of the CDR3: TGTGCCAGCAGTTTTACGGGACAGGGAATTCTCCTCACTGAAGCTTTCTTT. It codes for CASSFTGQGILLTEAFF.

This chain uses TRBV18 with TRBJ2-1; TRBD2 agrees at 10 bases. V shed 0 bases and J 7 bases; nucleotides not matched to a gene: 12. This CDR3 region has 18 residues. From germline, CDR1 is KGHSH and CDR2 LQKENI. CDR3 DNA: TGTGCCAGCTCACCACCGGGGAGCGGGAGGGCCTTTGGAAATGAGCAGTTCTTC. It yields the protein CASSPPGSGRAFGNEQFF.

The V and J genes are TRBV7-9 and TRBJ2-3; D unclear. The CDR3 consists of 14 residues. From germline, CDR1 is SEHNR and CDR2 FQNEAQ (reference sequence). The ends were cut back, 3 bases at V and 0 bases at J, with 7 bases in the middle. This chain's CDR3 is CASSFEFSTDTQYF. CDR3 sequence (DNA): TGTGCCAGCAGCTTTGAGTTTAGCACAGATACGCAGTATTTT.

The chain has TRBV6-1 and TRBJ2-1, with a tentative D call TRBD1 (5 bases). The CDR3 runs 16 residues. CDR1 is MNHNS, CDR2 SASEGT, per germline. Trimming took off 3 bases at V and 3 bases at J, with 15 bases between the two ends. CDR3 coding DNA: TGTGCCAGCAGTGATGGGCCTGGGGCCCTCTACAATGAGCAGTTCTTC. It is translated as CASSDGPGALYNEQFF.

J is TRBJ2-2 and V is TRBV9; 7 bases are shared with TRBD2. Germline V gives CDR1 SGDLS, CDR2 YYNGEE. V shed 3 bases and J 5 bases; nucleotides not matched to a gene: 7. The CDR3 has 15 amino acids. This CDR3 reads CASSAGGGITGELFF. CDR3 in DNA: TGTGCCAGCAGCGCCGGGGGAGGGATAACCGGGGAGCTGTTTTTT. The full variable domain, its missing parts supplied by reference TRBV9 and TRBJ2-2, is DSGVTQTPKHLITATGQRVTLRCSPRSGDLSVYWYQQSLDQGLQFLIQYYNGEERAKGNILERFSAQQFPDLHSELNLSSLELGDSALYFCASSAGGGITGELFFGEGSRLTVL.

The rearrangement joins TRBV11-3 to TRBJ1-1; a weak D match, TRBD1 (5 bases). Trimming removed 4 bases at V and 4 bases at J, with 16 bases between. Germline V gene sequence: CDR1 SGHNT, CDR2 YENEEA. The CDR3 loop spans 15 amino acids. The CDR3 loop is CASSWGGMRPTEAFF. CDR3 coding DNA: TGTGCCAGCAGCTGGGGGGGGATGAGGCCCACTGAAGCTTTCTTT.

J is TRBJ2-5 and V is TRBV10-1; D is undetermined. Germline V CDR1 and CDR2: WNHNN, SYGVQD (reference sequence). The germline V and J ends were trimmed by 2 bases and 5 bases, with 9 bases remaining between them. There are 13 residues in the CDR3. CDR3 protein: CASSEKLYETQYF. The CDR3 DNA follows: TGCGCCAGCAGTGAGAAATTATATGAGACCCAGTACTTC.

The rearrangement joins TRBV6-1 to TRBJ2-5, with 9 nucleotides matching TRBD2. V lost 4 bases to trimming and J lost 4 bases; unmatched junction nucleotides: 10. There are 16 residues in the CDR3. CDR1 MNHNS and CDR2 SASEGT come from the germline V gene. CDR3 DNA sequence: TGTGCCAGCAGTGGAACTAGCGGGCGGGGACGAGAGACCCAGTACTTC. Its protein is CASSGTSGRGRETQYF.

The chain combines TRBV19 with TRBJ2-1; D is uncertain. The germline V gene encodes CDR1 LNHDA and CDR2 SQIVND (reference sequence). The CDR3 extends over 13 amino acids. Between the trimmed V and J ends, which lost 4 bases and 3 bases, there was a span of 7 bases. CDR3 residues: CASSRVVYNEQFF. CDR3 bases: TGTGCCAGTAGTAGAGTCGTCTACAATGAGCAGTTCTTC.

This clone was seen only a few times. This rearrangement joins TRBV10-3 to TRBJ1-1, with 7 bases lining up with TRBD1. The CDR3 covers 13 residues. The V gene end was trimmed by 4 bases and the J gene end by 5 bases; junction bases not matched to a gene: 4. The germline gives CDR1 ENHRY, CDR2 SYGVKD. CDR3 bases: TGTGCCATCAGTGTGCAGGGGGAAACTGAAGCTTTCTTT. Translation: CAISVQGETEAFF.

The chain has TRBV9 and TRBJ2-7, with 8 nucleotides matching TRBD2. The ends lost 3 bases at V and 4 bases at J; junction bases unmatched: 12. The CDR3 covers 16 residues. Germline values: CDR1 SGDLS, CDR2 YYNGEE. The CDR3 reads CASSARIAGRRYEQYF. CDR3 DNA: TGTGCCAGCAGCGCCCGCATAGCGGGAAGGCGATACGAGCAGTACTTC.

The chain joins TRBV5-1 to TRBJ2-7; 10 bases are shared with TRBD2. There are 17 residues in the CDR3. The J segment lost 3 bases and the V segment lost 0 bases, leaving 9 bases of the junction unmatched. Germline V CDR1 and CDR2: SGHRS, YFSETQ. The CDR3 reads CASSLASGSGGHYEQYF. The CDR3 DNA sequence: TGCGCCAGCAGCTTGGCTAGCGGGAGTGGAGGGCACTACGAGCAGTACTTC.